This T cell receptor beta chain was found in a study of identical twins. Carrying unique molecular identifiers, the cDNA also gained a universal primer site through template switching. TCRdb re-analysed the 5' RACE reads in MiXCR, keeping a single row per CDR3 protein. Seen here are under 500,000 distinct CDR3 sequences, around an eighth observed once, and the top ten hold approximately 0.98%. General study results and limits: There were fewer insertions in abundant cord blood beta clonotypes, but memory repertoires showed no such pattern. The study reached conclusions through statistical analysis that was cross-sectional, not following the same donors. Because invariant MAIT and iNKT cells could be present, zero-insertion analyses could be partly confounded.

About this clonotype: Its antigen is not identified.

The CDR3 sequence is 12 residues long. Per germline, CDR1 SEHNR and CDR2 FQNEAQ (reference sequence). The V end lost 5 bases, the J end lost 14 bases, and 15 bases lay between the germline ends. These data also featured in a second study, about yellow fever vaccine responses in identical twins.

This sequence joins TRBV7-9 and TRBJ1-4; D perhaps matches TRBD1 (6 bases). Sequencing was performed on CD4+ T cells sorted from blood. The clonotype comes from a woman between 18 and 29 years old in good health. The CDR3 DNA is TGTGCCAGCAGCATAGGACAGTTCGGTCTGTTTTTT. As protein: CASSIGQFGLFF.